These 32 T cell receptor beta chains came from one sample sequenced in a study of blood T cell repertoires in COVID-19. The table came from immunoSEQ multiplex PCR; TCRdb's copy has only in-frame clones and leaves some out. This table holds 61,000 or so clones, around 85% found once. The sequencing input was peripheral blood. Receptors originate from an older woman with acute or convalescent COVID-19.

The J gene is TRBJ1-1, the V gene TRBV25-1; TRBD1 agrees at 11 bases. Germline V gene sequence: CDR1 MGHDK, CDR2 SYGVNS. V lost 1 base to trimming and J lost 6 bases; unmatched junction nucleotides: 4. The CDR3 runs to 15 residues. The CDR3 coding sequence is TGTGCCAGCAGTGAATGGACAGGGGGCGCATCTGAAGCTTTCTTT. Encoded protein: CASSEWTGGASEAFF.

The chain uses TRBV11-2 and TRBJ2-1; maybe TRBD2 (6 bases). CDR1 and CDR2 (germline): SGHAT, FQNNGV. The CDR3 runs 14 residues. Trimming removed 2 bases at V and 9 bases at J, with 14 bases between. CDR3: CASSLLASAAEQFF. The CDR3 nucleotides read TGTGCCAGCAGCTTACTCGCTAGCGCGGCTGAGCAGTTCTTC.

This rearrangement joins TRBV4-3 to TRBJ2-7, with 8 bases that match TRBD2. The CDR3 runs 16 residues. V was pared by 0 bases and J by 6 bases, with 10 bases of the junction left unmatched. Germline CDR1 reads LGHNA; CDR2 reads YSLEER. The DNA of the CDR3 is TGCGCCAGCAGCCAAGATTGGCGGGGGGTGGTTAGCGAGCAGTACTTC. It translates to CASSQDWRGVVSEQYF.

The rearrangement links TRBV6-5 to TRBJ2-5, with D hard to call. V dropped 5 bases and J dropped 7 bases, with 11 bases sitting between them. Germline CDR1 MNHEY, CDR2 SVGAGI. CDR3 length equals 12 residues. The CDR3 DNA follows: TGTGCCAGCAGTCGAAAATCGGGGACCCAGTACTTC. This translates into CASSRKSGTQYF.

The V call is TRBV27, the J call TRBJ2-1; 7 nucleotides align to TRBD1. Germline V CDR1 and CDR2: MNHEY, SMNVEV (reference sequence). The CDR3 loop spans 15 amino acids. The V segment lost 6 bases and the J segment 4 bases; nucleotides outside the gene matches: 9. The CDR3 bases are TGTGCCAGCAGCCTACAGGGGTCAATATACAATGAGCAGTTCTTC. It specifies CASSLQGSIYNEQFF.

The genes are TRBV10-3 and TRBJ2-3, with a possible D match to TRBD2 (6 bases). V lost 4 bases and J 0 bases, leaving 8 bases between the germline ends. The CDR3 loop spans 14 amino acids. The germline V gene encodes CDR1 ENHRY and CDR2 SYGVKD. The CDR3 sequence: CAISVRGSTDTQYF. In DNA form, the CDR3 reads TGTGCCATCAGTGTGCGGGGCAGCACAGATACGCAGTATTTT.

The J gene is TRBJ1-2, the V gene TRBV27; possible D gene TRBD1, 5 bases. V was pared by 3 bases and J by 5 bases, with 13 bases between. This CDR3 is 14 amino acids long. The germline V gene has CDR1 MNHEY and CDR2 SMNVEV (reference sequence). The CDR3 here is CASSLSGERYGYTF. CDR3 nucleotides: TGTGCCAGCAGTTTGTCGGGGGAGCGTTATGGCTACACCTTC.

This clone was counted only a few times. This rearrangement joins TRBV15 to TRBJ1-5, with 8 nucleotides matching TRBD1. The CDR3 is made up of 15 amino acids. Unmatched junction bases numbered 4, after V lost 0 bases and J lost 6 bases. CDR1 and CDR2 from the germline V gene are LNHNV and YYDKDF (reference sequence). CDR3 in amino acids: CATSRDDRGAQPQHF. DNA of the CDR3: TGTGCCACCAGCAGAGATGACAGGGGCGCTCAGCCCCAGCATTTT.

The chain's CDR3 is CASLRNTEAFF. The CDR3 bases are TGTGCCAGTCTCAGGAACACTGAAGCTTTCTTT. J is TRBJ1-1 and V is TRBV19, with D unresolved. The germline V gene has CDR1 LNHDA and CDR2 SQIVND (reference sequence). This CDR3 has 11 amino acids. The V end lost 8 bases, the J end lost 1 base, and 5 bases lay between the germline ends. Together with reference TRBV19 and TRBJ1-1, the CDR3 gives the full variable domain: DGGITQSPKYLFRKEGQNVTLSCEQNLNHDAMYWYRQDPGQGLRLIYYSQIVNDFQKGDIAEGYSVSREKKESFPLTVTSAQKNPTAFYLCASLRNTEAFFGQGTRLTVV.

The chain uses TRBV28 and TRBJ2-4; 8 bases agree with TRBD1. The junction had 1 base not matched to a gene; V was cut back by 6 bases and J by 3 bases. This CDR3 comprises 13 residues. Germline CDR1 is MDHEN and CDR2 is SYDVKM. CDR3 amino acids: CASRGQGKNIQYF. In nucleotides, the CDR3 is TGTGCCAGCAGAGGACAGGGCAAAAACATTCAGTACTTC. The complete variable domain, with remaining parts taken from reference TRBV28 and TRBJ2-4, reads DVKVTQSSRYLVKRTGEKVFLECVQDMDHENMFWYRQDPGLGLRLIYFSYDVKMKEKGDIPEGYSVSREKKERFSLILESASTNQTSMYLCASRGQGKNIQYFGAGTRLSVL.

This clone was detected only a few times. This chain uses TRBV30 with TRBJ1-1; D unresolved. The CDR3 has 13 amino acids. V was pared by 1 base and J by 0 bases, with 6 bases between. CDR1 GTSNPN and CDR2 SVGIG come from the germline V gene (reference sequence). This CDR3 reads CAWSDSMNTEAFF. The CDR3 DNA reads TGTGCCTGGAGTGATAGTATGAACACTGAAGCTTTCTTT.

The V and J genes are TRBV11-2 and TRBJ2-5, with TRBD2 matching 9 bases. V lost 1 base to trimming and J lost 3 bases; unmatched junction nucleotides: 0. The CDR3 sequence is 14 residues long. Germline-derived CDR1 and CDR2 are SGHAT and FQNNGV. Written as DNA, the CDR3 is TGTGCCAGCAGCTTAGGACTAGCGGAAGAGACCCAGTACTTC. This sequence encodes CASSLGLAEETQYF.

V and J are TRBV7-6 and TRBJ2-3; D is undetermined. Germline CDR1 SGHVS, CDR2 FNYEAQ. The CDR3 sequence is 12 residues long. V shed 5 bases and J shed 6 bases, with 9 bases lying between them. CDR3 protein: CASSPNRDTQYF. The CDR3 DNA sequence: TGTGCCAGCAGCCCGAACCGGGATACGCAGTATTTT.

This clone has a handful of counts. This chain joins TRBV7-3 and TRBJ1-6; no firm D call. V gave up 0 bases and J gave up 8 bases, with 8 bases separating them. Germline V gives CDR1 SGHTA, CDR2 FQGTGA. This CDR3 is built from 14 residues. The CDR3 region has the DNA TGTGCCAGCAGCTTAACCCCGACTGATTCACCCCTCCACTTT. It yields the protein CASSLTPTDSPLHF.

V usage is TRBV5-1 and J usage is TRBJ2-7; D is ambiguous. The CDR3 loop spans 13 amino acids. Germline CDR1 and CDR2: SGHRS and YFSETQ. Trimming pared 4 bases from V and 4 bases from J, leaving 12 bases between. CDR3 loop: CASSPPNRYEQYF. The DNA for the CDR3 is TGCGCCAGCAGCCCCCCTAACCGATACGAGCAGTACTTC.

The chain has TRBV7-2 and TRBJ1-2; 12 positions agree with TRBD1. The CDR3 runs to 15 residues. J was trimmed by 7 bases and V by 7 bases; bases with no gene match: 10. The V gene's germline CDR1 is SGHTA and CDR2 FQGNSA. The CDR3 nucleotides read TGTGCCAGCACCGCAGGGACAGGGGGCATAGGTGGCTACACCTTC. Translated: CASTAGTGGIGGYTF.

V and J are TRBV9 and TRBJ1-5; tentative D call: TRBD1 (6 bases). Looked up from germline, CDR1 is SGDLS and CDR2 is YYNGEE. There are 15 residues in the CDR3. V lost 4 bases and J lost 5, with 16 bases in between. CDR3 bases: TGTGCCAGCAGCCCCCGAGCACAGGGCGATCAGCCCCAGCATTTT. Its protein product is CASSPRAQGDQPQHF.

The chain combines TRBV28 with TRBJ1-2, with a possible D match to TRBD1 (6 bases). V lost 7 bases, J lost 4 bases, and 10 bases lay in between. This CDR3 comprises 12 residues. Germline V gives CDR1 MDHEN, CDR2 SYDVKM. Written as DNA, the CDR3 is TGTGCCAGCACAACAGGGTCCTATGGCTACACCTTC. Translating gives CASTTGSYGYTF.

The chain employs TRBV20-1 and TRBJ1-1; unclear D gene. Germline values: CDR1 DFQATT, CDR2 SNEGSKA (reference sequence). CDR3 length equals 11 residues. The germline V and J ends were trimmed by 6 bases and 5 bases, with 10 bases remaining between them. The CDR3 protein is CSAGSRTEAFF. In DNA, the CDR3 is TGCAGTGCAGGGAGTAGGACTGAAGCTTTCTTT.

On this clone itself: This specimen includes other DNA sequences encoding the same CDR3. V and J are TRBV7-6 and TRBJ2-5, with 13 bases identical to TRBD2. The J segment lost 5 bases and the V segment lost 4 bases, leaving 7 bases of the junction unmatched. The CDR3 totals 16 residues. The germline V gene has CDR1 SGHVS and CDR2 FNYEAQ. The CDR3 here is CASSSTSGGARETQYF. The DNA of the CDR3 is TGTGCCAGCAGCTCCACTAGCGGGGGGGCCAGGGAGACCCAGTACTTC.

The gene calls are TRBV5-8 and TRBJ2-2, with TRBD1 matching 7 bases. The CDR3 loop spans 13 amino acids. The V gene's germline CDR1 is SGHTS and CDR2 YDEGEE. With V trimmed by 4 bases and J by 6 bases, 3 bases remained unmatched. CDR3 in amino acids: CASSTGVPGELFF. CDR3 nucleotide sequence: TGTGCCAGCAGCACAGGGGTCCCCGGGGAGCTGTTTTTT.

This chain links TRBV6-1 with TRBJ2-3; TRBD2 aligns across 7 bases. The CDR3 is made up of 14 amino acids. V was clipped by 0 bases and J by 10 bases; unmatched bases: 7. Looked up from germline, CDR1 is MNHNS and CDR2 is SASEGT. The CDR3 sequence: CASSEAHRGEAQYF. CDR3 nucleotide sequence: TGTGCCAGCAGTGAAGCCCACCGGGGGGAGGCGCAGTATTTT.

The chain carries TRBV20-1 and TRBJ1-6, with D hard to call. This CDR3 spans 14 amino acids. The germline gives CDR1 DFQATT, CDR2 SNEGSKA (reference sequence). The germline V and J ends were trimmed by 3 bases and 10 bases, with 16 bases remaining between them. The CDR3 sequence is CSASLGDINSPLHF. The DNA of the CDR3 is TGCAGTGCTAGTTTGGGAGACATCAACTCACCCCTCCACTTT.

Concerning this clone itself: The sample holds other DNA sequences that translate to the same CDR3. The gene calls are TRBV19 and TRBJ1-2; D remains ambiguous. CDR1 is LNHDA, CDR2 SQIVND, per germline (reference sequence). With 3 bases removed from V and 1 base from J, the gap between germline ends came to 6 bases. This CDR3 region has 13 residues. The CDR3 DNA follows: TGTGCCAGTAGTATGCGGGGTAACTATGGCTACACCTTC. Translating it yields CASSMRGNYGYTF.

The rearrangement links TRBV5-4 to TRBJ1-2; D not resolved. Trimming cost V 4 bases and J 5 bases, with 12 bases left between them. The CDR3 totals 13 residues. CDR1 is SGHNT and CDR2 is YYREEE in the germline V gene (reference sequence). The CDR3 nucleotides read TGTGCCAGCAGCACATGGACTACGTATGGCTACACCTTC. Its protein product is CASSTWTTYGYTF.

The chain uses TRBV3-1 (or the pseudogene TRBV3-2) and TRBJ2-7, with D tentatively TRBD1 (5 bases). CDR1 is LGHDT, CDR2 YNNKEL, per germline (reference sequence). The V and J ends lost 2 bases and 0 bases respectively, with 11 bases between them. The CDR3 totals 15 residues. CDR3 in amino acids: CASSQTRQPSYEQYF. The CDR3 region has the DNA TGTGCCAGCAGCCAAACCCGACAGCCCTCCTACGAGCAGTACTTC.

Here the CDR3 reads CASSQGLAGGIYEQFF. The CDR3 DNA follows: TGCGCCAGCAGCCAAGGACTAGCGGGGGGGATATATGAGCAGTTCTTC. V is TRBV4-1 and J is TRBJ2-1; 14 positions agree with TRBD2. The J segment lost 8 bases and the V segment lost 1 base, leaving 4 bases of the junction unmatched. Germline CDR1 is MGHRA and CDR2 is YSYEKL. This CDR3 comprises 16 residues.

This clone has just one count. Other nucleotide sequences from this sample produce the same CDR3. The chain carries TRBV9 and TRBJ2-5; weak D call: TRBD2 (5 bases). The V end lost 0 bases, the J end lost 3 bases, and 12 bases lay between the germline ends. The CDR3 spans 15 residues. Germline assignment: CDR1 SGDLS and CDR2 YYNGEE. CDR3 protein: CASSVEDGGEETQYF. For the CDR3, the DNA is TGTGCCAGCAGCGTAGAGGACGGAGGAGAAGAGACCCAGTACTTC.

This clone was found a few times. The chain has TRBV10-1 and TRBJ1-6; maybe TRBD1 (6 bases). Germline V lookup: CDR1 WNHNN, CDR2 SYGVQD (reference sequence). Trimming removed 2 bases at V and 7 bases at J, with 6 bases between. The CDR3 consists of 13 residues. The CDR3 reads CASSEGGNSPLHF. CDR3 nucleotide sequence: TGCGCCAGCAGTGAGGGGGGCAATTCACCCCTCCACTTT.

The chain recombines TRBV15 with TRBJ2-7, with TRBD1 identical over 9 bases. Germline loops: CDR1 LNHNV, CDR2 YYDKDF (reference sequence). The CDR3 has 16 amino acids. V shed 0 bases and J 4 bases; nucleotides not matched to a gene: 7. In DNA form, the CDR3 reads TGTGCCACCAGCAGAGATGTCGGACAGGGGCCGTACGAGCAGTACTTC. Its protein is CATSRDVGQGPYEQYF.

The CDR3 spells CASSGTGTEYSPLHF. CDR3 nucleotide sequence: TGTGCCAGCAGTGGAACCGGGACAGAGTATTCACCCCTCCACTTT. The genes are TRBV6-2 or TRBV6-3 and TRBJ1-6, with 7 nucleotides matching TRBD1. Germline values: CDR1 MNHEY, CDR2 SVGEGT. With 5 bases clipped from V and 8 bases from J, the junction kept 9 bases outside the gene matches. This CDR3 has 15 amino acids.

The CDR3 reads CASSDPGTGEGYGYTF. The CDR3 DNA is TGTGCCAGCAGTGACCCCGGGACAGGGGAGGGGTATGGCTACACCTTC. The chain uses TRBV6-1 and TRBJ1-2; 10 bases agree with TRBD1. V lost 3 bases to trimming and J lost 5 bases; unmatched junction nucleotides: 9. In germline, CDR1 is MNHNS, CDR2 SASEGT. The CDR3 sequence is 16 residues long.